The rows below give T cell receptor beta chains drawn from one sample of a study of cytomegalovirus exposure and HLA in healthy donors. The method was immunoSEQ multiplex PCR; TCRdb's version includes in-frame clones alone and lacks a portion of them. The sample holds about 85,000 clones; approximately 80% are singletons and the top ten take 20% to 25%. Specimen: PBMCs. The source of these receptors is a woman aged 45-65 years in good health and CMV-seropositive. The CDR3 runs from the conserved cysteine through the conserved F or W. A D gene is named only where the DNA matches it firmly. Where a row states a size, it is once, few, many or the class of an expanded clone; other rows omit it.

v_gene: TRBV11-2; d_gene: TRBD1; j_gene: TRBJ1-5; abundance: .; CDR3nt: TGTGCCAGCAGCCAGGGGACAGGGGGCTTCGTGGGTGAACAGCCCCAGCATTTT; CDR3aa: CASSQGTGGFVGEQPQHF
v_gene: TRBV5-6; d_gene: .; j_gene: TRBJ1-3; abundance: .; CDR3nt: TGTGCCAGCAGCCCGAAGACAGACCGCTCTGGAAACACCATATATTTT; CDR3aa: CASSPKTDRSGNTIYF
v_gene: TRBV9; d_gene: .; j_gene: TRBJ2-5; abundance: .; CDR3nt: TGTGCCAGCAGCGTCCGGGGGTACCAAGAGACCCAGTACTTC; CDR3aa: CASSVRGYQETQYF
v_gene: TRBV5-6; d_gene: TRBD2; j_gene: TRBJ2-1; abundance: once; CDR3nt: TGTGCCAGCAGTCGCCCCCAAGCGGGGGCCGCCAATGAGCAGTTCTTC; CDR3aa: CASSRPQAGAANEQFF
v_gene: TRBV29-1; d_gene: TRBD2; j_gene: TRBJ2-1; abundance: .; CDR3nt: TGCAGCGTTGGAGCGGGAGGGTCGGATGAGCAGTTCTTC; CDR3aa: CSVGAGGSDEQFF
v_gene: TRBV19; d_gene: .; j_gene: TRBJ1-2; abundance: .; CDR3nt: TGTGCCAGTAGGACGCGGGGGGGCTATGGCTACACCTTC; CDR3aa: CASRTRGGYGYTF
v_gene: TRBV29-1; d_gene: .; j_gene: TRBJ1-1; abundance: .; CDR3nt: TGCAGCGTCCAGGGACAACGGGTCACTGAAGCTTTCTTT; CDR3aa: CSVQGQRVTEAFF
v_gene: TRBV2; d_gene: .; j_gene: TRBJ1-1; abundance: .; CDR3nt: TGTGCCAGCAGTGCCCAGAGACTACAGAACACTGAAGCTTTCTTT; CDR3aa: CASSAQRLQNTEAFF
v_gene: TRBV19; d_gene: TRBD2; j_gene: TRBJ2-7; abundance: .; CDR3nt: TGTGCCAGTAGTATTAGCGGGGGGTCCTCCTACGAGCAGTACTTC; CDR3aa: CASSISGGSSYEQYF
v_gene: TRBV7-9; d_gene: .; j_gene: TRBJ2-1; abundance: .; CDR3nt: TGTGCCAGCAGCTCGTATTTAAATGAGCAGTTCTTC; CDR3aa: CASSSYLNEQFF
v_gene: TRBV5-1; d_gene: TRBD1; j_gene: TRBJ1-2; abundance: .; CDR3nt: TGCGCCAGCAGTTTTAATCCCGTTGGACAGGGGGCTTATGGCTACACCTTC; CDR3aa: CASSFNPVGQGAYGYTF
v_gene: TRBV19; d_gene: .; j_gene: TRBJ1-5; abundance: .; CDR3nt: TGTGCCAGTAGTCAGGGATGGGATCAGCCCCAGCATTTT; CDR3aa: CASSQGWDQPQHF
v_gene: TRBV19; d_gene: .; j_gene: TRBJ1-3; abundance: .; CDR3nt: TGTGGAACACACTCTGGAAACACCATATATTTT; CDR3aa: CGTHSGNTIYF
v_gene: TRBV7-9; d_gene: TRBD2; j_gene: TRBJ2-5; abundance: .; CDR3nt: TGTGCCAGCAGCTTAGTTAACGATCCCAGCGGGGTGGGAGAGACCCAGTACTTC; CDR3aa: CASSLVNDPSGVGETQYF
v_gene: TRBV30; d_gene: TRBD2; j_gene: TRBJ2-5; abundance: .; CDR3nt: TGTGCCTGGAGTGTTGGGTTAGCGGGGGGCCAAGAGACCCAGTACTTC; CDR3aa: CAWSVGLAGGQETQYF
v_gene: TRBV6-5; d_gene: TRBD2; j_gene: TRBJ2-1; abundance: few; CDR3nt: TGTGCCAGCACCTCCCCCGGGACTAGCAATGAGCAGTTCTTC; CDR3aa: CASTSPGTSNEQFF
v_gene: TRBV6-6; d_gene: TRBD2; j_gene: TRBJ2-5; abundance: .; CDR3nt: TGTGCCAGCAGCCGATTAGCGGGGAGAAAAGAGACCCAGTACTTC; CDR3aa: CASSRLAGRKETQYF
v_gene: TRBV12-5; d_gene: .; j_gene: TRBJ2-5; abundance: .; CDR3nt: TGTGCTAGTGGTTTGTCGAACTCCCAAGAGACCCAGTACTTC; CDR3aa: CASGLSNSQETQYF
v_gene: TRBV5-1; d_gene: TRBD1; j_gene: TRBJ2-1; abundance: .; CDR3nt: TGCGCCAGCAGCTCCGGGACAGGGGGCTTCGGTTACAATGAGCAGTTCTTC; CDR3aa: CASSSGTGGFGYNEQFF
v_gene: TRBV4-1; d_gene: .; j_gene: TRBJ2-1; abundance: .; CDR3nt: TGCGCCAGCAGCCAAGCGGGAGCCAGGCGTGAGCAGTTCTTC; CDR3aa: CASSQAGARREQFF
v_gene: TRBV18; d_gene: .; j_gene: TRBJ2-2; abundance: .; CDR3nt: TGTGCCAGCTCACCCCCAACCGGGGGGAACACCGGGGAGCTGTTTTTT; CDR3aa: CASSPPTGGNTGELFF
v_gene: TRBV6-5; d_gene: .; j_gene: TRBJ1-6; abundance: few; CDR3nt: TGTGCCAGCAGAAAGGAGGCCACCTATAATTCACCCCTCCACTTT; CDR3aa: CASRKEATYNSPLHF
v_gene: TRBV10-2; d_gene: .; j_gene: TRBJ1-1; abundance: .; CDR3nt: TGCGCCAGCAGTGATCTGTCCCCAGACACTGAAGCTTTCTTT; CDR3aa: CASSDLSPDTEAFF
v_gene: TRBV14; d_gene: .; j_gene: TRBJ1-1; abundance: once; CDR3nt: TGTGCCAGCAGCCTCGTAACGGGAAACACTGAAGCTTTCTTT; CDR3aa: CASSLVTGNTEAFF
v_gene: TRBV7-2; d_gene: .; j_gene: TRBJ1-1; abundance: few; CDR3nt: TGTGCCAGCAGCCCTCCGGGTCGGAGGAACACTGAAGCTTTCTTT; CDR3aa: CASSPPGRRNTEAFF
v_gene: TRBV7-2; d_gene: .; j_gene: TRBJ2-7; abundance: .; CDR3nt: TGTGCCAGCAGCTTACAGGGGTTCACGGGCGAGCAGTACTTC; CDR3aa: CASSLQGFTGEQYF
v_gene: TRBV20-1; d_gene: .; j_gene: TRBJ1-1; abundance: .; CDR3nt: TGCAGTGCCGAGGTAGACACTGAAGCTTTCTTT; CDR3aa: CSAEVDTEAFF
v_gene: TRBV30; d_gene: .; j_gene: TRBJ1-6; abundance: once; CDR3nt: TGTGCCGGGACCCTGGGGGGTTCTAATTCACCCCTCCACTTT; CDR3aa: CAGTLGGSNSPLHF
v_gene: TRBV19; d_gene: .; j_gene: TRBJ2-5; abundance: .; CDR3nt: TGTGCCAGTAGTCCATGGGACTCGGAAGAGACCCAGTACTTC; CDR3aa: CASSPWDSEETQYF
v_gene: TRBV18; d_gene: .; j_gene: TRBJ2-3; abundance: .; CDR3nt: TGTGCCAGCTCCCCGTCTGTAAGCACAGATACGCAGTATTTT; CDR3aa: CASSPSVSTDTQYF
v_gene: TRBV27; d_gene: TRBD2; j_gene: TRBJ2-5; abundance: .; CDR3nt: TGTGCCAGCAGTCAAGAGACTAGCGGGAGTTCCCAGTACTTC; CDR3aa: CASSQETSGSSQYF
v_gene: TRBV11-2; d_gene: .; j_gene: TRBJ2-5; abundance: .; CDR3nt: TGTGCCAGCAGCTTAGGTAGGGGGGGCCGTGGAGAGACCCAGTACTTC; CDR3aa: CASSLGRGGRGETQYF
v_gene: TRBV7-8; d_gene: TRBD1; j_gene: TRBJ1-5; abundance: once; CDR3nt: TGTGCCAGCAGCTCGAGCTTAACCGGGACAGGGCCCAATCAGCCCCAGCATTTT; CDR3aa: CASSSSLTGTGPNQPQHF
v_gene: TRBV18; d_gene: TRBD2; j_gene: TRBJ2-3; abundance: .; CDR3nt: TGTGCCAGCTCACCCCTAGCGGGGGCAGATACGCAGTATTTT; CDR3aa: CASSPLAGADTQYF
v_gene: TRBV11-3; d_gene: TRBD1; j_gene: TRBJ1-1; abundance: .; CDR3nt: TGTGCCAGCAGCTTAAAACGGGACAGAAGATTGAACACTGAAGCTTTCTTT; CDR3aa: CASSLKRDRRLNTEAFF
v_gene: TRBV19; d_gene: .; j_gene: TRBJ2-4; abundance: once; CDR3nt: TGTGCCAGTAGTCCCTTCTCCAAAAACATTCAGTACTTC; CDR3aa: CASSPFSKNIQYF
v_gene: TRBV18; d_gene: TRBD1; j_gene: TRBJ2-5; abundance: few; CDR3nt: TGTGCCAGCTCACCGGGACAGGCCCGGGAGACCCAGTACTTC; CDR3aa: CASSPGQARETQYF
v_gene: TRBV29-1; d_gene: .; j_gene: TRBJ2-7; abundance: .; CDR3nt: TGCAGCGTTGAGGTAGAGGTAACAGGCGGTCTTTTCTTC; CDR3aa: CSVEVEVTGGLFF
v_gene: TRBV5-4; d_gene: TRBD2; j_gene: TRBJ2-1; abundance: .; CDR3nt: TGTGCCAGCAGCTTGAATAGCGGGGGTTACAATGAGCAGTTCTTC; CDR3aa: CASSLNSGGYNEQFF
v_gene: TRBV9; d_gene: TRBD1; j_gene: TRBJ2-2; abundance: .; CDR3nt: TGTGCCAGCAGCACCCGGGACAGTTGGACCGGGGAGCTGTTTTTT; CDR3aa: CASSTRDSWTGELFF
v_gene: TRBV18; d_gene: .; j_gene: TRBJ2-4; abundance: .; CDR3nt: TGTGCCAGCTCACCATCGGGGGCCAAAAACATTCAGTACTTC; CDR3aa: CASSPSGAKNIQYF
v_gene: TRBV4-2; d_gene: .; j_gene: TRBJ2-7; abundance: .; CDR3nt: TGTGCCAGCAGCCAAGATCTACGACGGACAAACCACTACGAGCAGTACTTC; CDR3aa: CASSQDLRRTNHYEQYF
v_gene: TRBV6-6; d_gene: TRBD1; j_gene: TRBJ1-2; abundance: .; CDR3nt: TGTGCCAGCAACGTCGGACAGGGGGGCTATGGCTACACCTTC; CDR3aa: CASNVGQGGYGYTF
v_gene: TRBV6-5; d_gene: TRBD1; j_gene: TRBJ1-5; abundance: .; CDR3nt: TGTGCCAGCAACGCACAGGGGTTATCGGCGCTGCCCCAGCATTTT; CDR3aa: CASNAQGLSALPQHF
v_gene: TRBV5-1; d_gene: .; j_gene: TRBJ2-5; abundance: .; CDR3nt: TGCGCCAGCAGAGCGATTCAAGAGACCCAGTACTTC; CDR3aa: CASRAIQETQYF
v_gene: TRBV6-5; d_gene: .; j_gene: TRBJ2-7; abundance: .; CDR3nt: TGTGCCAGCAGTCCGGACATGGCCGGGTACGAGCAGTACTTC; CDR3aa: CASSPDMAGYEQYF
v_gene: TRBV27; d_gene: .; j_gene: TRBJ1-2; abundance: .; CDR3nt: TGTGCCAGCAGTCCGCGGGGTTATGGCTACACCTTC; CDR3aa: CASSPRGYGYTF
v_gene: TRBV29-1; d_gene: .; j_gene: TRBJ1-4; abundance: .; CDR3nt: TGCAGCGTCACCACGGGGGGGGGTGGTGAAAAACTGTTTTTT; CDR3aa: CSVTTGGGGEKLFF
v_gene: TRBV5-6; d_gene: TRBD1; j_gene: TRBJ2-3; abundance: .; CDR3nt: TGTGCCAGCAGTCGCACCTTGGACAGGACTAGCACAGATACGCAGTATTTT; CDR3aa: CASSRTLDRTSTDTQYF
v_gene: TRBV7-2; d_gene: .; j_gene: TRBJ1-2; abundance: .; CDR3nt: TGTGCCAGCAGCCAGGGGCCAGGGCTAGGCTACACCTTC; CDR3aa: CASSQGPGLGYTF